The present TCR beta chain was sequenced within a study of post-analysis software for immune sequencing data. The table lists this clonotype with a count of one. Unique molecular identifiers tagged the TCR beta cDNA libraries. T cells numbering roughly 0.9 to 11 million gave rise to roughly 0.5 million cDNA molecules. TCRdb fed the PCR reads into MiXCR, producing one record per CDR3 protein. The repertoire holds approximately 730,000 distinct CDR3 sequences, with about 27% as singletons. The source is a girl aged 10 to 17 with multiple sclerosis. Sequencing was performed on blood.

For the CDR3, the DNA is TGTGCCAGCAGCCCGACAGGGAGGAACACCGGGGAGCTGTTTTTT. Encoded protein: CASSPTGRNTGELFF. The chain carries TRBV11-3 and TRBJ2-2; 7 bases align to TRBD1. The CDR3 has 15 amino acids. Trimming removed 5 bases from V and 1 base from J; junction bases left unmatched: 4. Germline CDR1 reads SGHNT; CDR2 reads YENEEA.